Described below is a single T cell receptor beta chain sequence and its context. Its specificity is unknown. These data originate in a study of cytomegalovirus exposure and HLA in healthy donors. Study-wide findings and caveats: Reported results showed that the classifier diagnosed cytomegalovirus status with high specificity and sensitivity. The study designated about 180 TCR beta chains cytomegalovirus-associated. The Asian-associated ancestry cluster reportedly had fewer N-insertions than the roughly 720-donor mean in a later analysis.

V shed 0 bases and J 0 bases; nucleotides not matched to a gene: 2. CDR3 length: 16 residues. The germline gives CDR1 SGDLS, CDR2 YYNGEE. Primers for the PCR totalled 60 Vbeta and 13 Jbeta. The data were produced by immunoSEQ multiplex PCR, yet TCRdb's version contains in-frame clones alone and is incomplete. The table records over 95,000 clones, over 65% of them present only once. The sequence came from a woman aged 40-49 years in good health and CMV-seropositive. The chain is built from TRBV9 and TRBJ1-3; 8 bases are a match to TRBD1. The specimen sequenced was PBMCs. CDR3 in DNA: TGTGCCAGCAGCGTAGCGGGACAGGTCTCTGGAAACACCATATATTTT. It encodes CASSVAGQVSGNTIYF.